This T cell receptor beta chain was sequenced in a study of blood T cell repertoires in COVID-19 (dated by TCRdb to about 2020). In the study overall: Samples covering the acute and convalescent phases of COVID-19 were provided by collaborators in the United States, Italy and Spain. Where available, HLA class I and class II types were obtained from metadata supplied by the sample provider rather than from assay-based typing. The repertoires were released in a freely available public database meant as a resource for research on the immune response to SARS-CoV-2. Samples were obtained from the ongoing ImmuneRACE study (first 160 participants) and from approximately 1,200 subjects provided by 6 global collaborators. Deeply sampled blood TCRbeta repertoires from subjects exposed to, actively infected with, or recovered from COVID-19 were included in the dataset. Sample metadata almost always included a de-identified subject ID, COVID-19 status, age in years and sex. The material from the prospective study consisted of cDNA or gDNA derived from T cells, B-cell-depleted T cells, or PBMCs.

One collaborating source in Seattle enrolled patients while the patients were actively infected and followed the patients over time throughout the course of disease. Whole blood was collected in K2EDTA tubes by collaborating institutions according to the institutions' own protocols. Collaborator samples were shipped for TCRbeta analysis as frozen whole blood, isolated PBMCs, or DNA extracted from either sample type. TCRbeta CDR3 regions were amplified from genomic DNA by means of the immunoSEQ Assay, a bias-controlled multiplex PCR. In the paper's pipeline: Within the assay, amplification of reference gene primers was used to estimate how many nucleated cells each sample contained. Sequence reads were collapsed and filtered to measure the absolute abundance of every unique TCRbeta CDR3 rearrangement. For each sample, productive Simpson clonality was calculated as the square root of Simpson's diversity index over productive rearrangements. What TCRdb holds here is the immuneACCESS table cut down to in-frame rearrangements. Part of the clones is not present; checked against another copy, under half of the missing clones reflect an unresolved V gene, and the others are unexplained. The DNA was the basis for D and trimming; V, J and clone size are from that table. For this sample the table gives around 270,000 clones, of which 70% to 85% were detected only once. Approximately 0.94% of the sample goes to the ten largest clones.

Broad study findings and their caveats: How much clinical and demographic metadata was included differed by source and by participant, and the metadata was provided uncurated.

The junction shows trimming of 7 bases on V and 7 bases on J, and the gene matches do not reach 16 bases of it. Reading from cysteine to phenylalanine, the CDR3 counts 17 amino acids. Just CDR3 DNA is preserved here, 51 bases in frame from base 1. CDR1 and CDR2 are read off the germline V gene as SGHRS and YFSETQ. As concerns this clone: Its antigen is unknown. No base qualities exist here, and no much larger clone lies one base off it.

The sequence links TRBV5-1 to TRBJ2-3, with 12 central nucleotides matching TRBD2. The clonotype comes from a human donor with COVID-19, enrolled during active disease. The donor label of this sample is uncertain. The sequenced material came from peripheral blood. Here is the DNA: TGCGCCAGCGCTTTAACCGGGGGACTAGCGGGCTCTAATACGCAGTATTTT. It codes for CASALTGGLAGSNTQYF.